Each of the 29 T cell receptor beta chains below was sequenced from the same sample in a study of blood T cells in healthy people across ages. Primers used in a second PCR of roughly 6 to 11 cycles were a sample-barcoded 5' primer and a J-beta primer mix. TCRdb passed the 5' RACE reads through MiXCR, listing each CDR3 protein once. In the table there are approximately 320,000 distinct CDR3 sequences, around 29% of which are singletons. Sequenced material: blood. These receptors came from a woman aged 70 to 79 in good health.

The rearrangement links TRBV18 to TRBJ2-6; D remains unclear. CDR1 KGHSH and CDR2 LQKENI come from the germline V gene. The CDR3 runs to 18 residues. The ends were cut back, 0 bases at V and 2 bases at J, with 14 bases in the middle. In DNA, the CDR3 is TGTGCCAGCTCACCACCACCACTATCTGTAGCTGGGGCCAACGTCCTGACTTTC. Its translation: CASSPPPLSVAGANVLTF. Full variable domain (missing parts from reference TRBV18 and TRBJ2-6): NAGVMQNPRHLVRRRGQEARLRCSPMKGHSHVYWYRQLPEEGLKFMVYLQKENIIDESGMPKERFSAEFPKEGPSILRIQQVVRGDSAAYFCASSPPPLSVAGANVLTFGAGSRLTVL.

This CDR3 is CASSFRADSSPLHF. Written as DNA, the CDR3 is TGTGCCAGCAGCTTCCGGGCAGATTCATCACCCCTCCACTTT. The chain is built from TRBV7-9 and TRBJ1-6; D gene ambiguous. The V gene's germline CDR1 is SEHNR and CDR2 FQNEAQ (reference sequence). Deletions cut 3 bases from V and 10 bases from J, with 13 bases between. This CDR3 spans 14 amino acids.

The chain links TRBV7-2 to TRBJ1-2; 7 bases are a match to TRBD1. The CDR3 totals 15 residues. Germline V CDR1 and CDR2: SGHTA, FQGNSA. Trimming took 4 bases from V and 5 from J; bases not matched to a gene: 10. CDR3 DNA: TGTGCCAGCAGCTCTCTAGCGGGACAGATGTATGGCTACACCTTC. Its translation: CASSSLAGQMYGYTF.

This clonotype was seen ten or more times. V usage is TRBV11-2 and J usage is TRBJ2-2, with 7 bases fitting TRBD1. In germline, CDR1 is SGHAT, CDR2 FQNNGV. The junction had 3 bases not matched to a gene; V was cut back by 6 bases and J by 2 bases. The CDR3 consists of 14 residues. For the CDR3, the DNA is TGTGCCAGCAGGGGACAGCTCAACACCGGGGAGCTGTTTTTT. It yields the protein CASRGQLNTGELFF.

The chain joins TRBV28 to TRBJ2-7; weak D call: TRBD1 (6 bases). The CDR3 extends over 12 amino acids. Germline V gene sequence: CDR1 MDHEN, CDR2 SYDVKM. V was pared by 6 bases and J by 7 bases, with 13 bases between. The CDR3 region has the DNA TGTGCCAGCAGGCCACAGGGCGGGGAGCAGTACTTC. As protein: CASRPQGGEQYF.

The chain combines TRBV5-1 with TRBJ2-5; D gene ambiguous. The J call may not be correct, given that the DNA end is closer to TRBJ2-7. This CDR3 region has 14 residues. CDR1 and CDR2 (germline): SGHRS, YFSETQ. Here the CDR3 reads CASSLEDPRNEQYF. The CDR3 coding sequence is TGCGCCAGCAGCTTGGAGGATCCTAGGAACGAGCAGTACTTC.

In this sample, this clonotype turned up a few times. The CDR3, as DNA: TGTGCCACCAGCAGACCTGGACTGAGCTCCTACAATGAGCAGTTCTTC. Translating gives CATSRPGLSSYNEQFF. This rearrangement joins TRBV15 to TRBJ2-1, with D tentatively TRBD2 (5 bases). The V and J ends lost 2 bases and 0 bases respectively, with 11 bases between them. The CDR3 length is 16 residues. The germline V gene has CDR1 LNHNV and CDR2 YYDKDF (reference sequence).

The chain carries TRBV10-3 and TRBJ2-7, with 8 bases lining up with TRBD1. The germline V gene encodes CDR1 ENHRY and CDR2 SYGVKD. The CDR3 extends over 14 amino acids. Losses at the gene ends were 8 bases for V and 1 base for J; bases not matched to a gene: 7. The CDR3 loop reads CAIWPGTGSYEQYF. The CDR3 DNA follows: TGTGCCATCTGGCCCGGGACAGGATCCTACGAGCAGTACTTC.

This chain connects TRBV7-2 to TRBJ1-4, with 9 nucleotides matching TRBD1. Per germline, CDR1 SGHTA and CDR2 FQGNSA. J was trimmed by 5 bases and V by 1 base; bases with no gene match: 2. CDR3 size: 15 residues. The CDR3 DNA reads as TGTGCCAGCAGCTTAGGGGACAGGGCAAATGAAAAACTGTTTTTT. Protein sequence: CASSLGDRANEKLFF.

This clonotype was picked up many times. The V and J genes are TRBV5-5 and TRBJ2-1; D call uncertain. The CDR3 length is 15 residues. V was cut by 0 bases and J by 0 bases, with 7 bases left in between. Looked up from germline, CDR1 is SGHKS and CDR2 is YYEKEE (reference sequence). As DNA, the CDR3 is TGTGCCAGCAGCTTGGTTCTCAGCTCCTACAATGAGCAGTTCTTC. This gives the protein CASSLVLSSYNEQFF. The full variable domain, with the rest looked up from reference TRBV5-5 and TRBJ2-1, is DAGVTQSPTHLIKTRGQQVTLRCSPISGHKSVSWYQQVLGQGPQFIFQYYEKEERGRGNFPDRFSARQFPNYSSELNVNALLLGDSALYLCASSLVLSSYNEQFFGPGTRLTVL.

This clonotype was seen many times. This chain connects TRBV28 to TRBJ2-4, with D possibly matching TRBD1 (5 bases). V dropped 8 bases and J dropped 9 bases, with 20 bases sitting between them. This CDR3 has 14 residues. Per the germline V gene, CDR1 is MDHEN and CDR2 is SYDVKM. This CDR3 is CASSRQGATGIQYF. For the CDR3, the DNA is TGTGCCAGCTCCCGACAAGGCGCAACAGGCATTCAGTACTTC.

In this sample, this clonotype turned up many times. This rearrangement joins TRBV7-3 to TRBJ2-1, with 12 bases fitting TRBD2. The trim removed 6 bases at V and 5 bases at J, leaving 8 bases unmatched. This CDR3 region has 16 residues. Per the germline V gene, CDR1 is SGHTA and CDR2 is FQGTGA. CDR3 bases: TGTGCCAGCAGTTCGACTAGCGGGAGAGGGGACAATGAGCAGTTCTTC. Translated: CASSSTSGRGDNEQFF.

The CDR3 is CAIRSGTGGNQPQHF. Here the CDR3 DNA reads TGTGCCATCAGGTCCGGGACAGGCGGCAATCAGCCCCAGCATTTT. The rearrangement uses TRBV10-3 and TRBJ1-5, with TRBD1 matching 8 bases. The CDR3 runs 15 residues. Per the germline V gene, CDR1 is ENHRY and CDR2 is SYGVKD. Trimming cost V 6 bases and J 2 bases; bases outside gene matches: 6.

Regarding this clonotype: The germline gene is not matched at one end of the junction; a read error may be the cause. The rearrangement links TRBV5-1 to TRBJ1-1, with D possibly matching TRBD1 (6 bases). The germline V gene encodes CDR1 SGHRS and CDR2 YFSETQ. This CDR3 region has 14 residues. The CDR3 loop is CASSRTQGNTEALF. The CDR3 nucleotides read TGCGCCAGCAGCAGGACTCAGGGGAACACTGAAGCTCTCTTT.

The chain employs TRBV11-2 and TRBJ1-1; D uncertain. V lost 6 bases, J lost 5 bases, and 13 bases lay in between. The CDR3 runs 13 residues. Germline V gene sequence: CDR1 SGHAT, CDR2 FQNNGV. The CDR3 region has the DNA TGTGCCAGCAGTCTAGAGATGGGGACTGAAGCTTTCTTT. Amino acids: CASSLEMGTEAFF.

V gene TRBV7-9 combines with J gene TRBJ2-1; 7 nucleotides align to TRBD1. With V trimmed by 6 bases and J by 8 bases, 10 bases remained unmatched. Germline assignment: CDR1 SEHNR and CDR2 FQNEAQ (reference sequence). This CDR3 region has 14 residues. The CDR3 reads CASSPTQGWDEQFF. The DNA of the CDR3 is TGTGCCAGCAGTCCTACACAGGGGTGGGATGAGCAGTTCTTC.

The chain is built from TRBV5-1 and TRBJ2-5; D possibly matches TRBD1 or TRBD2 (6 bases each). The J call is uncertain, as TRBJ2-7 better fits the DNA end. Per the germline V gene, CDR1 is SGHRS and CDR2 is YFSETQ. The CDR3 is 14 residues long. In DNA, the CDR3 is TGCGCCAGCAGCGAGTCTCCGGGGGCGCGCGAGCAGTACTTC. Translating gives CASSESPGAREQYF.

Written as DNA, the CDR3 is TGCAGTTCGGGAGGGGGGAGGGGACAAGAGACCCAGTACTTC. It codes for CSSGGGRGQETQYF. The rearrangement links TRBV20-1 to TRBJ2-5; 8 nucleotides match TRBD2. Germline-derived CDR1 and CDR2 are DFQATT and SNEGSKA (reference sequence). CDR3 length: 14 residues. The J segment lost 2 bases and the V segment lost 8 bases, leaving 10 bases of the junction unmatched.

This chain joins TRBV5-1 and TRBJ2-6; unclear D gene. The V end was cut by 4 bases, the J end by 2 bases, with 19 bases between. The CDR3 has 18 amino acids. From germline, CDR1 is SGHRS and CDR2 YFSETQ. The CDR3 here is CASSLDSVTLPGANVLTF. The CDR3 DNA reads as TGCGCCAGCAGCCTAGATTCCGTAACACTCCCTGGGGCCAACGTCCTGACTTTC.

This clonotype was counted only a few times. The chain links TRBV19 to TRBJ2-3, with D possibly matching TRBD1 (6 bases). Germline CDR1 LNHDA, CDR2 SQIVND (reference sequence). Trimming took 2 bases from V and 0 from J, leaving 12 bases between them. The CDR3 has 16 residues. CDR3 loop: CASSISGQTSTDTQYF. The DNA of the CDR3 is TGTGCCAGTAGTATATCCGGACAGACTAGCACAGATACGCAGTATTTT. The full variable domain, in which reference TRBV19 and TRBJ2-3 provide the parts outside the CDR3, is DGGITQSPKYLFRKEGQNVTLSCEQNLNHDAMYWYRQDPGQGLRLIYYSQIVNDFQKGDIAEGYSVSREKKESFPLTVTSAQKNPTAFYLCASSISGQTSTDTQYFGPGTRLTVL.

The CDR3 region has the DNA TGTGCCAGCAACCCAGGGGGAGCAACTAATGAAAAACTGTTTTTT. Translated: CASNPGGATNEKLFF. The chain uses TRBV9 and TRBJ1-4; TRBD1 aligns across 7 bases. The V gene end was trimmed by 6 bases and the J gene end by 0 bases; junction bases not matched to a gene: 5. This CDR3 is 15 amino acids long. CDR1 and CDR2 from the germline V gene are SGDLS and YYNGEE.

Only a few counts were recorded for this clonotype. A clone one base away is much larger, so this may be a read error. The chain has TRBV6-6 and TRBJ2-4; TRBD1 aligns across 10 bases. Trimming at V came to 8 bases and at J to 9 bases, leaving 13 bases not matched to a gene. CDR3 length: 15 amino acids. The germline V gene encodes CDR1 MNHNY and CDR2 SVGAGI (reference sequence). The CDR3 is CASGSSSDRGSIQYF. The CDR3 DNA reads as TGTGCCAGCGGTTCCTCCTCGGACAGGGGGAGCATTCAGTACTTC.

The table lists this clonotype with a few counts. The rearrangement uses TRBV29-1 and TRBJ1-2, with D unresolved. Germline V gene lookup returns CDR1 SQVTM and CDR2 ANQGSEA. V was shortened by 5 bases and J by 2 bases, with 6 bases between the two germline ends. This CDR3 region has 11 residues. CDR3: CSVMGNYGYTF. The CDR3 DNA reads TGCAGCGTTATGGGGAACTATGGCTACACCTTC.

This clonotype has more than one count but fewer than ten. The rearrangement links TRBV6-4 to TRBJ2-2, with no clear D. The length of the CDR3 is 13 residues. Per germline, CDR1 MRHNA and CDR2 SNTAGT. The V and J ends lost 1 base and 7 bases respectively, with 7 bases between them. The CDR3 protein is CASSDYAFGELFF. In nucleotides, the CDR3 is TGTGCCAGCAGTGACTATGCGTTCGGGGAGCTGTTTTTT.

Only a few counts were recorded for this clonotype. The chain links TRBV11-3 to TRBJ1-1; no clear D. Germline CDR1 reads SGHNT; CDR2 reads YENEEA. Trimming cost V 5 bases and J 6 bases, with 10 bases left between them. The CDR3 length is 12 residues. CDR3 nucleotides: TGTGCCAGCAGCCTCGATGGGGCTGAAGCTTTCTTT. Protein sequence: CASSLDGAEAFF.

This clonotype was counted many times. This chain uses TRBV28 with TRBJ2-7, with 8 positions matching TRBD1. Germline V gene lookup returns CDR1 MDHEN and CDR2 SYDVKM. This CDR3 has 13 amino acids. V was pared by 6 bases and J by 0 bases, with 1 base of the junction left unmatched. CDR3: CASRDRGSYEQYF. CDR3 sequence (DNA): TGTGCCAGCAGAGACAGGGGCTCCTACGAGCAGTACTTC.

This rearrangement joins TRBV7-3 to TRBJ1-1; no firm D call. This CDR3 has 15 residues. The V and J ends lost 1 base and 1 base respectively, with 10 bases between them. Germline V gives CDR1 SGHTA, CDR2 FQGTGA. CDR3 amino acids: CASSLNGLQNTEAFF. The CDR3 region has the DNA TGTGCCAGCAGCTTAAACGGGCTGCAGAACACTGAAGCTTTCTTT. Using reference TRBV7-3 and TRBJ1-1 for the parts outside the CDR3, the full variable domain is GAGVSQTPSNKVTEKGKYVELRCDPISGHTALYWYRQSLGQGPEFLIYFQGTGAADDSGLPNDRFFAVRPEGSVSTLKIQRTERGDSAVYLCASSLNGLQNTEAFFGQGTRLTVV.

The rearrangement joins TRBV5-1 to TRBJ2-1; D is ambiguous. The CDR3 spans 13 residues. V lost 2 bases and J lost 5, with 8 bases in between. Germline CDR1 is SGHRS and CDR2 is YFSETQ. The CDR3, as DNA: TGCGCCAGCAGCTTTCCTGATGACAATGAGCAGTTCTTC. Its translation is CASSFPDDNEQFF.

This clonotype was detected once. The J gene is TRBJ2-2, the V gene TRBV7-9; D is ambiguous. The CDR3 has 10 amino acids. Germline CDR1 and CDR2: SEHNR and FQNEAQ (reference sequence). V was pared by 11 bases and J by 4 bases, with 5 bases between. CDR3 sequence reads: CAGPTGELFF. CDR3 coding DNA: TGTGCCGGGCCCACCGGGGAGCTGTTTTTT.